This passage covers 17 T cell receptor beta chains from one sample sequenced in a study of shared clonotypes between healthy human individuals. TCRdb's copy holds only in-frame clones and misses some; the assay was immunoSEQ multiplex PCR. The profile shows 330,000 or so clones, 70% to 75% of them singletons. The sample was memory CD4+ T cells sorted from blood. Described subset: CD45RA-negative fraction. The receptor source for this set is a man in his thirties or forties in good health.

The rearrangement uses TRBV7-8 and TRBJ2-1; no firm D call. V lost 8 bases, J lost 5 bases, and 13 bases lay in between. Per the germline V gene, CDR1 is SGHVS and CDR2 is FQNEAQ. The CDR3 spans 13 residues. In DNA form, the CDR3 reads TGTGCCAGCCGTGGGGTAGTTGACAATGAGCAGTTCTTC. Amino acids: CASRGVVDNEQFF.

This clone was detected many times. This CDR3 is also generated by other DNA sequences in the sample. The CDR3 region is CASSLEGTGDQPQHF. In nucleotides, the CDR3 is TGCGCCAGCAGCTTGGAAGGGACAGGGGATCAGCCCCAGCATTTT. This chain uses TRBV5-1 with TRBJ1-5, with 10 bases that match TRBD1. This CDR3 is 15 amino acids long. V was clipped by 0 bases and J by 5 bases; unmatched bases: 2. Germline lookup yields CDR1 SGHRS and CDR2 YFSETQ.

This sequence joins TRBV27 and TRBJ2-3, with 8 bases fitting TRBD2. J lost 6 bases, V lost 1 base, and 6 bases had no gene match. Germline-derived CDR1 and CDR2 are MNHEY and SMNVEV (reference sequence). There are 15 residues in the CDR3. In DNA form, the CDR3 reads TGTGCCAGCAGTTTATTGGGACTAGGGGGGGATACGCAGTATTTT. Its protein is CASSLLGLGGDTQYF.

The rearrangement joins TRBV25-1 to TRBJ2-7; 10 nucleotides match TRBD2. Losses at the gene ends were 6 bases for V and 4 bases for J; bases not matched to a gene: 6. This CDR3 contains 14 residues. Germline V CDR1 and CDR2: MGHDK, SYGVNS. CDR3 DNA sequence: TGTGCCAGCAGAGCTAGCGGGAGTATGTACGAGCAGTACTTC. Its protein is CASRASGSMYEQYF.

The chain is built from TRBV19 and TRBJ2-2, with no clear D. The V gene lost 2 bases and the J gene lost 5 bases, with 12 bases spanning the gap. Germline V gene data show CDR1 as LNHDA and CDR2 as SQIVND (reference sequence). This CDR3 contains 15 residues. In DNA form, the CDR3 reads TGTGCCAGTAGTATAAGGCGGCAGACTACCGGGGAGCTGTTTTTT. Amino acids: CASSIRRQTTGELFF.

The gene calls are TRBV10-2 and TRBJ2-1; no clear D gene. Trimming shortened V by 8 bases and J by 0 bases, and 14 bases separated the two germline ends. The CDR3 extends over 15 amino acids. Germline V gene sequence: CDR1 WSHSY, CDR2 SAAADI. This CDR3 is CASGLGLSSYNEQFF. The DNA of the CDR3 is TGCGCCAGCGGCCTCGGGTTAAGCTCCTACAATGAGCAGTTCTTC.

This CDR3 reads CASSQGGPQHF. The CDR3 nucleotides read TGTGCCAGCAGTCAGGGTGGGCCCCAGCATTTT. V usage is TRBV6-6 and J usage is TRBJ1-5; a weak D match, TRBD1 (5 bases). Between the trimmed V and J ends, which lost 5 bases and 9 bases, there was a span of 8 bases. The CDR3 totals 11 residues. Germline CDR1 MNHNY, CDR2 SVGAGI (reference sequence).

V gene TRBV10-3 combines with J gene TRBJ2-2, with a tentative D call TRBD2 (5 bases). Germline lookup yields CDR1 ENHRY and CDR2 SYGVKD. The CDR3 extends over 15 amino acids. Between the trimmed V and J ends, which lost 4 bases and 1 base, there was a span of 10 bases. The CDR3 DNA reads as TGTGCCATCAGTGTGGGCGGGCAGAACACCGGGGAGCTGTTTTTT. As protein: CAISVGGQNTGELFF.

This rearrangement joins TRBV10-3 to TRBJ2-1; 7 nucleotides agree with TRBD2. Germline V gene sequence: CDR1 ENHRY, CDR2 SYGVKD. Unmatched junction bases numbered 7, after V lost 7 bases and J lost 1 base. The CDR3 spans 15 residues. CDR3 sequence: CAIKGGGRSYNEQFF. The CDR3 DNA reads TGTGCCATCAAGGGCGGCGGGAGATCCTACAATGAGCAGTTCTTC.

The chain recombines TRBV2 with TRBJ2-2, with D uncertain. Germline V gene data show CDR1 as SNHLY and CDR2 as FYNNEI. V was trimmed by 8 bases and J by 6 bases, leaving 13 bases between them. This CDR3 spans 13 amino acids. CDR3 protein: CASEVDAAGELFF. For the CDR3, the DNA is TGTGCCAGCGAGGTCGACGCGGCCGGGGAGCTGTTTTTT.

Written as DNA, the CDR3 is TGTGCCAGCAGCTTGAGCGGACCGTACAATGAGCAGTTCTTC. Translation gives CASSLSGPYNEQFF. The chain joins TRBV7-9 to TRBJ2-1; D may be TRBD2 (5 bases). The germline V gene encodes CDR1 SEHNR and CDR2 FQNEAQ (reference sequence). This CDR3 has 14 amino acids. V lost 3 bases and J 4 bases, leaving 10 bases between the germline ends.

This clone occurred many times. V gene TRBV27 combines with J gene TRBJ2-5; tentative D call: TRBD2 (6 bases). CDR3 length: 14 amino acids. From germline, CDR1 is MNHEY and CDR2 SMNVEV (reference sequence). The V end lost 5 bases, the J end lost 3 bases, and 13 bases lay between the germline ends. In DNA, the CDR3 is TGTGCCAGCAGTCCCTGGGGGGTAAAAGAGACCCAGTACTTC. This encodes CASSPWGVKETQYF.

Only a few counts were recorded for this clone. This chain connects TRBV30 to TRBJ2-7; 7 positions agree with TRBD2. Trimming at V came to 3 bases and at J to 6 bases, leaving 8 bases not matched to a gene. CDR1 is GTSNPN and CDR2 is SVGIG in the germline V gene (reference sequence). The CDR3 has 13 residues. CDR3 region: CAWSHSGLFEQYF. The CDR3 bases are TGTGCCTGGAGCCACTCGGGACTATTCGAGCAGTACTTC. Full variable domain (remainder filled in from reference TRBV30 and TRBJ2-7): SQTIHQWPATLVQPVGSPLSLECTVEGTSNPNLYWYRQAAGRGLQLLFYSVGIGQISSEVPQNLSASRPQDRQFILSSKKLLLSDSGFYLCAWSHSGLFEQYFGPGTRLTVT.

This clone was found a few times. The same CDR3 arises from other DNA sequences in this sample as well. This chain links TRBV19 with TRBJ2-5; D is perhaps TRBD2 (6 bases). The CDR3 has 14 residues. In germline, CDR1 is LNHDA, CDR2 SQIVND (reference sequence). Between the trimmed V and J ends, which lost 5 bases and 4 bases, there was a span of 14 bases. CDR3: CASSPRPGRETQYF. The CDR3 DNA reads TGTGCCAGTAGTCCGCGGCCCGGGAGAGAGACCCAGTACTTC.

V usage is TRBV7-3 and J usage is TRBJ2-1; D is undetermined. V was shortened by 5 bases and J by 0 bases, with 8 bases between the two germline ends. The CDR3 runs to 14 residues. Per germline, CDR1 SGHTA and CDR2 FQGTGA. CDR3 loop: CASSAMNSYNEQFF. The CDR3 nucleotides read TGTGCCAGCAGCGCAATGAACTCCTACAATGAGCAGTTCTTC.

The chain links TRBV15 to TRBJ2-2, with 10 bases matching TRBD2. From germline, CDR1 is LNHNV and CDR2 YYDKDF (reference sequence). The CDR3 runs 14 residues. V was clipped by 9 bases and J by 6 bases; unmatched bases: 7. CDR3 in DNA: TGTGCCACGAGGGCCCTAGCGGGAGCCGGGGAGCTGTTTTTT. It translates to CATRALAGAGELFF.

The V and J genes are TRBV7-2 and TRBJ2-3; 9 bases are a match to TRBD2. CDR3 length: 14 amino acids. The V gene's germline CDR1 is SGHTA and CDR2 FQGNSA. Trimming cost V 6 bases and J 4 bases; bases outside gene matches: 5. CDR3 DNA sequence: TGTGCCAGCAGTAGCGGGAGTAACCCAGATACGCAGTATTTT. Its protein is CASSSGSNPDTQYF.